Listed below are T cell receptor beta chains from one sample, sequenced in a study of T cell repertoires in cytomegalovirus infection. Their specific antigens are unknown. Each CDR3 protein gets one entry after TCRdb re-called the reads with MiXCR. The table includes approximately 500,000 distinct CDR3 sequences, 33% detected once. Sequences were derived from cultured PBMCs, sampled from culture after CMV antigen stimulation. These receptors were collected from a human donor in good health (CMV status not recorded). Some clones in this sample may be carry-over from other donors' samples. The CDR3 runs from the conserved cysteine through the conserved F or W. The order of the fields is D gene, clone size, V gene, J gene, CDR3 protein, CDR3 DNA. D genes are given only for firm matches. The size entry is marked missing in some rows and otherwise reads once, few, many or a size class.

NA	NA	TRBV5-1	TRBJ2-1	CASSVTGANNEQFF	TGCGCCAGCAGCGTCACCGGGGCCAACAATGAGCAGTTCTTC
NA	NA	TRBV28	TRBJ1-4	CASSFFLGRGATNEKLFF	TGTGCCAGCAGTTTCTTTCTCGGTAGGGGTGCAACTAATGAAAAACTGTTTTTT
TRBD2	NA	TRBV7-2	TRBJ2-7	CASSLRLAGLSYEQYF	TGTGCCAGCAGCTTGCGACTAGCGGGTCTCTCCTACGAGCAGTACTTC
NA	few	TRBV10-3	TRBJ1-1	CAIREVGTNTEAFF	TGTGCCATCAGGGAAGTTGGAACCAACACTGAAGCTTTCTTT
TRBD1	NA	TRBV6-2/TRBV6-3	TRBJ2-1	CASTRTGSSYNEQFF	TGTGCCAGCACGCGGACAGGGAGCTCCTACAATGAGCAGTTCTTC
NA	NA	TRBV7-2	TRBJ2-5	CASSRDEIETQYF	TGTGCCAGCAGCCGAGATGAAATCGAGACCCAGTACTTC
TRBD1	few	TRBV28	TRBJ2-7	CASSAWTGSTYEQYF	TGTGCCAGCAGCGCCTGGACAGGGTCAACGTACGAGCAGTACTTC
NA	few	TRBV12-3/TRBV12-4	TRBJ1-5	CASSLSALPNQPQHF	TGTGCCAGCAGTTTGAGTGCCCTCCCCAATCAGCCCCAGCATTTT
TRBD1	many	TRBV7-2	TRBJ1-2	CASSSSLLQGAHGYTF	TGTGCCAGCAGCTCATCCCTATTACAGGGGGCGCATGGCTACACCTTC
NA	NA	TRBV11-3	TRBJ2-3	CASSSGLTSTDTQYF	TGTGCCAGCAGCTCCGGACTAACTAGCACAGATACGCAGTATTTT
NA	many	TRBV7-2	TRBJ2-7	CASSLARLPLQTYEQYF	TGTGCCAGCAGCTTAGCGCGTTTGCCCCTTCAAACCTACGAGCAGTACTTC
TRBD2	NA	TRBV7-2	TRBJ2-7	CASSLSFAGGYAYEQYF	TGTGCCAGCAGCTTATCGTTTGCGGGAGGATACGCCTACGAGCAGTACTTC
NA	NA	TRBV20-1	TRBJ1-6	CSAGGGANSPLHF	TGCAGTGCGGGTGGGGGGGCAAATTCACCCCTCCACTTT
TRBD2	NA	TRBV4-3	TRBJ2-5	CASSQRSGTLETQYF	TGCGCCAGCAGCCAGCGGAGCGGGACTCTGGAGACCCAGTACTTC
TRBD2	few	TRBV10-3	TRBJ2-7	CAISGTSGYEQYF	TGTGCCATCAGTGGGACTAGCGGGTACGAGCAGTACTTC
TRBD1	NA	TRBV2	TRBJ2-7	CASTGTVGSYEQYF	TGTGCCAGCACCGGGACAGTCGGCTCCTACGAGCAGTACTTC
TRBD2	once	TRBV29-1	TRBJ2-1	CSVEFTGTSAPGEQFF	TGCAGCGTTGAATTTACTGGGACTAGCGCCCCTGGGGAGCAGTTCTTC
NA	NA	TRBV7-6	TRBJ2-7	CASSLKVGGFSYEQYF	TGTGCCAGCAGCTTAAAAGTCGGAGGGTTCTCCTACGAGCAGTACTTC
TRBD2	NA	TRBV20-1	TRBJ2-5	CSALPLIAGAQETQYF	TGCAGTGCCCTACCCCTTATAGCGGGAGCCCAAGAGACCCAGTACTTC
NA	NA	TRBV7-2	TRBJ2-3	CASSFNPVTDTQYF	TGTGCCAGCAGCTTTAATCCCGTCACAGATACGCAGTATTTT
NA	NA	TRBV7-8	TRBJ1-1	CASSLRGARDGAFF	TGTGCCAGCAGCTTAAGGGGGGCGAGGGACGGAGCTTTCTTT
NA	once	TRBV4-3	TRBJ2-3	CASSQEGRSSDTQYF	TGCGCCAGCAGCCAAGAAGGGAGGAGTTCAGATACGCAGTATTTT
NA	NA	TRBV25-1	TRBJ1-1	CASRDGWGTEAFF	TGTGCCAGCAGGGACGGTTGGGGCACTGAAGCTTTCTTT
TRBD2	few	TRBV20-1	TRBJ2-7	CSARDGASGPEEQYF	TGCAGTGCTAGAGATGGGGCTAGCGGACCTGAAGAGCAGTACTTC